A single sample is the source of the 31 T cell receptor beta chains below, sequenced in a study of radiation and T cells in renal cell carcinoma. Sequencing used immunoSEQ multiplex PCR; TCRdb keeps in-frame clones, though not all of them. This table has 15,000 to 20,000 clones, 55% to 75% appearing once. The treatment was: treatment-naive control, cytoreductive nephrectomy. The sequencing used tumor tissue, collected from a patient whose treatment was nephrectomy without radiotherapy. The receptors shown here come from a man aged 35-49 years with renal cell carcinoma.

This clone came up a few times. Since a much larger clone is just one base distant, this may be a read error. This chain links TRBV6-6 with TRBJ2-2; D unclear. The CDR3 contains 13 residues. V was trimmed by 2 bases and J by 3 bases, leaving 4 bases between them. From germline, CDR1 is MNHNY and CDR2 SVGAGI (reference sequence). CDR3 nucleotide sequence: TGTGCCAGCAGTTACAGGGACACCGGGGAGCTGTTTTTT. Its translation: CASSYRDTGELFF.

This rearrangement joins TRBV5-8 to TRBJ2-5; D uncertain. Trimming removed 0 bases at V and 5 bases at J, with 2 bases between. Germline CDR1 is SGHTS and CDR2 is YDEGEE. The CDR3 length is 11 residues. As DNA, the CDR3 is TGTGCCAGCAGCTTGGCGGAGACCCAGTACTTC. Its protein product is CASSLAETQYF.

This chain links TRBV7-9 with TRBJ2-1, with TRBD2 matching over 11 bases. Trimming at V came to 6 bases and at J to 6 bases, leaving 7 bases not matched to a gene. The germline V gene has CDR1 SEHNR and CDR2 FQNEAQ (reference sequence). The CDR3 covers 15 residues. For the CDR3, the DNA is TGTGCCAGCAGGGAGGGACTAGCGGAAACCAATGAGCAGTTCTTC. Amino acids: CASREGLAETNEQFF.

The chain links TRBV30 to TRBJ2-1; D is uncertain. V dropped 2 bases and J dropped 2 bases, with 4 bases sitting between them. The CDR3 runs to 12 residues. Per germline, CDR1 GTSNPN and CDR2 SVGIG (reference sequence). The CDR3 here is CAWSSTYNEQFF. CDR3 nucleotides: TGTGCCTGGAGTAGCACCTACAATGAGCAGTTCTTC.

V usage is TRBV15 and J usage is TRBJ2-5; D might be TRBD1 or TRBD2, each matching 5 bases. The V gene's germline CDR1 is LNHNV and CDR2 YYDKDF (reference sequence). This CDR3 is 18 amino acids long. V was pared by 0 bases and J by 3 bases, with 20 bases between. CDR3 in amino acids: CATSRDTGRGGSKETQYF. For the CDR3, the DNA is TGTGCCACCAGCAGAGATACCGGTAGGGGCGGGTCTAAAGAGACCCAGTACTTC.

CDR3 nucleotide sequence: TGTGCCAGCAGCACCCAACCTCGACACAGGCTGTTTTTT. Amino acid sequence: CASSTQPRHRLFF. The chain couples TRBV6-5 to TRBJ2-2, with D hard to call. The CDR3 has 13 amino acids. Germline V gene data show CDR1 as MNHEY and CDR2 as SVGAGI. V was clipped by 6 bases and J by 13 bases, with 18 bases between them.

The chain combines TRBV11-2 with TRBJ2-3; 10 nucleotides align to TRBD2. The CDR3 contains 19 residues. The germline V gene has CDR1 SGHAT and CDR2 FQNNGV. V lost 0 bases, J lost 2 bases, and 11 bases stayed unmatched. DNA of the CDR3: TGTGCCAGCAGCTTAGAAGCAGGGTTTAGCGGGGGGACCACAGATACGCAGTATTTT. It encodes CASSLEAGFSGGTTDTQYF.

The rearrangement uses TRBV11-3 and TRBJ1-5; D not certain. The V end lost 2 bases, the J end lost 2 bases, and 4 bases lay between the germline ends. This CDR3 is built from 13 residues. Germline V CDR1 and CDR2: SGHNT, YENEEA. Here the CDR3 DNA reads TGTGCCAGCAGCTTACAGGGCAATCAGCCCCAGCATTTT. It codes for CASSLQGNQPQHF.

The rearrangement links TRBV5-1 to TRBJ2-1, with TRBD1 matching over 7 bases. The V gene end was trimmed by 7 bases and the J gene end by 4 bases; junction bases not matched to a gene: 5. The CDR3 covers 13 residues. The V gene's germline CDR1 is SGHRS and CDR2 YFSETQ. The CDR3 protein is CASQTGDYNEQFF. DNA of the CDR3: TGCGCCAGCCAAACAGGGGATTACAATGAGCAGTTCTTC.

This chain connects TRBV27 to TRBJ2-1, with D unclear. Germline assignment: CDR1 MNHEY and CDR2 SMNVEV (reference sequence). V shed 2 bases and J shed 6 bases, with 11 bases lying between them. The CDR3 covers 14 residues. The CDR3: CASSLTRLGNEQFF. CDR3 nucleotides: TGTGCCAGCAGTTTAACCAGGCTGGGCAATGAGCAGTTCTTC.

This clone counts as medium-sized. This chain links TRBV7-2 with TRBJ2-7, with 16 bases matching TRBD2. Looked up from germline, CDR1 is SGHTA and CDR2 is FQGNSA. Germline trimming cut 6 bases from V and 3 bases from J; bases unmatched to any gene: 8. CDR3 length equals 17 residues. CDR3 coding DNA: TGTGCCAGCAGTGCCGGGACTAGCGGGGGGGCGGACTACGAGCAGTACTTC. It codes for CASSAGTSGGADYEQYF.

Only a few counts were recorded for this clone. The rearrangement links TRBV2 to TRBJ1-1; D gene ambiguous. CDR1 is SNHLY and CDR2 is FYNNEI in the germline V gene. This CDR3 is 14 amino acids long. V was pared by 3 bases and J by 4 bases, with 12 bases between. The CDR3: CASSERELGTEAFF. As DNA, the CDR3 is TGTGCCAGCAGTGAGCGGGAATTGGGCACTGAAGCTTTCTTT. Filled out from reference TRBV2 and TRBJ1-1, the complete variable domain reads EPEVTQTPSHQVTQMGQEVILRCVPISNHLYFYWYRQILGQKVEFLVSFYNNEISEKSEIFDDQFSVERPDGSNFTLKIRSTKLEDSAMYFCASSERELGTEAFFGQGTRLTVV.

The rearrangement joins TRBV7-3 to TRBJ1-1; no clear D. CDR1 and CDR2 from the germline V gene are SGHTA and FQGTGA. The CDR3 consists of 13 residues. Trimming pared 1 base from V and 5 bases from J, leaving 8 bases between. The CDR3 nucleotides are TGTGCCAGCAGCTTAAGGAGTTTAACTGAAGCTTTCTTT. Amino acid sequence: CASSLRSLTEAFF.

In its sample, this clone was seen a few times. The chain uses TRBV5-4 and TRBJ1-5, with D uncertain. This CDR3 comprises 14 residues. CDR1 is SGHNT, CDR2 YYREEE, per germline (reference sequence). Trimming cost V 0 bases and J 1 base, with 5 bases left between them. CDR3: CASSLAGSNQPQHF. Written as DNA, the CDR3 is TGTGCCAGCAGCTTGGCCGGGAGCAATCAGCCCCAGCATTTT.

The genes are TRBV9 and TRBJ1-1; 11 nucleotides match TRBD1. The CDR3 is 14 residues long. With V trimmed by 0 bases and J by 10 bases, 5 bases remained unmatched. Germline CDR1 reads SGDLS; CDR2 reads YYNGEE. CDR3 in DNA: TGTGCCAGCAGCGTAGAGGACAGGGGGCTAGCAGCTTTCTTT. Encoded protein: CASSVEDRGLAAFF.

The chain combines TRBV5-6 with TRBJ1-2; D uncertain. CDR3 length: 14 amino acids. Germline V gene sequence: CDR1 SGHDT, CDR2 YYEEEE. V was pared by 4 bases and J by 1 base, with 11 bases between. The CDR3 is CASSPVQSNYGYTF. CDR3 DNA: TGTGCCAGCAGCCCAGTCCAGAGTAACTATGGCTACACCTTC.

This clone has just a few counts. This chain links TRBV9 with TRBJ1-6; D is unclear. Trimming removed 2 bases at V and 6 bases at J, with 12 bases between. Germline CDR1 SGDLS, CDR2 YYNGEE. This CDR3 spans 15 amino acids. CDR3 in amino acids: CASSVEWQTNSPLHF. DNA for the CDR3: TGTGCCAGCAGCGTTGAGTGGCAGACTAATTCACCCCTCCACTTT.

The chain carries TRBV5-4 and TRBJ1-1, with 7 bases identical to TRBD1. V lost 2 bases, J lost 4 bases, and 5 bases stayed unmatched. CDR1 and CDR2 (germline): SGHNT, YYREEE (reference sequence). The CDR3 consists of 14 residues. CDR3 in DNA: TGTGCCAGCAGCTTATACGACAGGGTCACTGAAGCTTTCTTT. Its translation is CASSLYDRVTEAFF.

This clone was seen just once. The chain uses TRBV6-6 and TRBJ2-1; weak D call: TRBD2 (6 bases). Germline CDR1 is MNHNY and CDR2 is SVGAGI (reference sequence). Trimming left V 5 bases short and J 0 bases short, with 11 bases between. The CDR3 sequence is 15 residues long. The chain's CDR3 is CASSPDGSSYNEQFF. The DNA for the CDR3 is TGTGCCAGCAGTCCCGACGGGAGCTCCTACAATGAGCAGTTCTTC.

The V call is TRBV5-1, the J call TRBJ2-3; D is possibly TRBD2 (6 bases). The CDR3 is 13 residues long. With 3 bases removed from V and 6 bases from J, the gap between germline ends came to 11 bases. The V gene's germline CDR1 is SGHRS and CDR2 YFSETQ. CDR3: CASSSHRGDTQYF. Written as DNA, the CDR3 is TGCGCCAGCAGCTCCCACCGGGGGGATACGCAGTATTTT.

This chain joins TRBV7-2 and TRBJ2-3; D call uncertain. The V gene's germline CDR1 is SGHTA and CDR2 FQGNSA. The CDR3 totals 13 residues. The V end lost 3 bases, the J end lost 6 bases, and 10 bases lay between the germline ends. In nucleotides, the CDR3 is TGTGCCAGCAGCTTTACGGGCCGGGATACGCAGTATTTT. It codes for CASSFTGRDTQYF.

The chain has TRBV5-4 and TRBJ1-1, with a possible D match to TRBD1 (6 bases). The ends were cut back, 4 bases at V and 1 base at J, with 26 bases in the middle. The CDR3 is 19 amino acids. The germline CDR1 and CDR2 sequences are SGHNT and YYREEE (reference sequence). The CDR3 protein is CASSLEGGGRQGRNTEAFF. CDR3 DNA sequence: TGTGCCAGCAGCCTGGAGGGAGGGGGACGCCAGGGACGGAACACTGAAGCTTTCTTT.

The chain couples TRBV25-1 to TRBJ2-7, with D possibly being TRBD1 (5 bases). This CDR3 region has 12 residues. The germline V gene encodes CDR1 MGHDK and CDR2 SYGVNS. Trimming removed 7 bases from V and 1 base from J, with 8 bases in between. CDR3 region: CASKTESYEQYF. Written as DNA, the CDR3 is TGTGCCAGCAAGACAGAGTCCTACGAGCAGTACTTC.

The CDR3 sequence is CASSSGGAYNEQFF. DNA of the CDR3: TGTGCCAGCAGCTCCGGGGGGGCGTACAATGAGCAGTTCTTC. The rearrangement links TRBV13 to TRBJ2-1, with TRBD2 matching 8 bases. Germline CDR1 and CDR2: PRHDT and FYEKMQ (reference sequence). Germline trimming cut 4 bases from V and 4 bases from J; bases unmatched to any gene: 3. The CDR3 covers 14 residues. The entire variable domain, with the rest obtained from reference TRBV13 and TRBJ2-1, is as follows: AAGVIQSPRHLIKEKRETATLKCYPIPRHDTVYWYQQGPGQDPQFLISFYEKMQSDKGSIPDRFSAQQFSDYHSELNMSSLELGDSALYFCASSSGGAYNEQFFGPGTRLTVL.

The V gene is TRBV19, the J gene TRBJ1-5, with 9 bases identical to TRBD1. The length of the CDR3 is 15 residues. The V and J ends lost 6 bases and 6 bases, in that order; junction bases with no gene match: 9. Germline V gene data show CDR1 as LNHDA and CDR2 as SQIVND (reference sequence). CDR3 sequence (DNA): TGTGCCAGTAGCTTAGAGGGACAGGGAGTTCAGCCCCAGCATTTT. It translates to CASSLEGQGVQPQHF. The whole variable domain, remainder taken from reference TRBV19 and TRBJ1-5, is DGGITQSPKYLFRKEGQNVTLSCEQNLNHDAMYWYRQDPGQGLRLIYYSQIVNDFQKGDIAEGYSVSREKKESFPLTVTSAQKNPTAFYLCASSLEGQGVQPQHFGDGTRLSIL.

This chain uses TRBV6-6 with TRBJ1-2; TRBD1 matches 9 bases. The CDR3 consists of 15 residues. CDR1 and CDR2 from the germline V gene are MNHNY and SVGAGI (reference sequence). V lost 7 bases to trimming and J lost 6 bases; unmatched junction nucleotides: 12. The CDR3 spells CASKLSRDRDHGYTF. The CDR3 nucleotides read TGTGCCAGCAAGTTATCCCGGGACAGGGACCATGGCTACACCTTC.

The chain is built from TRBV6-5 and TRBJ1-2; D uncertain. Germline CDR1 reads MNHEY; CDR2 reads SVGAGI. This CDR3 comprises 11 residues. V gave up 6 bases and J gave up 8 bases, with 10 bases separating them. This CDR3 is CASRGPGGYTF. CDR3 in DNA: TGTGCCAGCAGAGGGCCCGGGGGCTACACCTTC.

This clone is categorized as medium-sized. V usage is TRBV19 and J usage is TRBJ2-6; D remains ambiguous. The CDR3 length is 13 residues. V was pared by 8 bases and J by 4 bases, with 9 bases between. Germline values: CDR1 LNHDA, CDR2 SQIVND (reference sequence). In nucleotides, the CDR3 is TGTGCCAGTGTTGTGACCGGGGCCAACGTCCTGACTTTC. This encodes CASVVTGANVLTF.

The V gene is TRBV28, the J gene TRBJ1-3; the D gene is possibly TRBD1 (6 bases). Trimming removed 9 bases from V and 1 base from J, with 10 bases in between. The CDR3 totals 13 residues. The germline CDR1 and CDR2 sequences are MDHEN and SYDVKM. The DNA of the CDR3 is TGTGCCAGTAGGGGGAGGTCTGGAAACACCATATATTTT. Translating it yields CASRGRSGNTIYF.

The genes are TRBV28 and TRBJ1-5, with 8 positions matching TRBD1. From germline, CDR1 is MDHEN and CDR2 SYDVKM. The CDR3 extends over 18 amino acids. V trimming: 3 bases; J trimming: 3 bases; junction bases outside the gene matches: 13. The CDR3 here is CASSFVGFRQGSNQPQHF. Written as DNA, the CDR3 is TGTGCCAGCAGTTTTGTGGGATTTAGACAGGGGTCCAATCAGCCCCAGCATTTT.

This chain links TRBV5-1 with TRBJ2-7, with no clear D. CDR3 size: 12 residues. Germline CDR1 is SGHRS and CDR2 is YFSETQ. V was trimmed by 0 bases and J by 3 bases, leaving 4 bases between them. This chain's CDR3 is CASSLGNYEQYF. CDR3 DNA sequence: TGCGCCAGCAGCTTGGGGAACTACGAGCAGTACTTC.